This entry describes one T cell receptor beta chain. This record belongs to a study of blood T cell repertoires in COVID-19. Turning to the study itself: Whether acute or convalescent, the COVID-19 samples came from the United States, Italy and Spain. PBMCs, B-cell-depleted T cells, or T cells were the source of the cDNA or gDNA that made up the material.

The germline V gene has CDR1 KGHSH and CDR2 LQKENI. The CDR3 length is 13 residues. Trimming removed 5 bases from V and 7 bases from J; junction bases left unmatched: 5. In the authors' methods: Reference gene primers were amplified, and this amplification served to estimate nucleated cell counts. Profiled with immunoSEQ multiplex PCR; TCRdb holds only in-frame clones, not every one. That table furnishes V, J and clone size, whereas the DNA furnished D and trimming. The sample lists 95,000 to 150,000 clones; about 83% were seen once. Input material: peripheral blood. V usage is TRBV18 and J usage is TRBJ1-5; 7 bases are shared with TRBD1. The TCR sequence derives from a man between 60 and 70 years old with acute or convalescent COVID-19. In nucleotides, the CDR3 is TGTGCCAGCTCATCACAGGGGAGGCAGCCCCAGCATTTT. It yields the protein CASSSQGRQPQHF.